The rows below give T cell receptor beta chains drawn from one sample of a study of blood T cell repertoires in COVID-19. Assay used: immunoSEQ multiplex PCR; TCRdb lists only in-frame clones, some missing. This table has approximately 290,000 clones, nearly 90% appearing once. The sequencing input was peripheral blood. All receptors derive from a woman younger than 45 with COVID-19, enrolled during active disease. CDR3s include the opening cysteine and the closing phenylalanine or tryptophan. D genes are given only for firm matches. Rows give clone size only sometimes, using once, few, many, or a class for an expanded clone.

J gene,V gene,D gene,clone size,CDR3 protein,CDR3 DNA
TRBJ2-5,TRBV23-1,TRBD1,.,CASSRTGRSAGVHKETQYF,TGCGCCAGCAGTCGGACAGGGCGCTCGGCTGGGGTCCACAAAGAGACCCAGTACTTC
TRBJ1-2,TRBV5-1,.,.,CASGRDMANYGYTF,TGCGCCAGCGGAAGGGACATGGCTAACTATGGCTACACCTTC
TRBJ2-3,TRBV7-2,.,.,CASSLNWGQTDTQYF,TGTGCCAGCAGCCTTAATTGGGGCCAAACAGATACGCAGTATTTT
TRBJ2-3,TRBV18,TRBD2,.,CASSPQSGGTDTQYF,TGTGCCAGCTCACCACAGAGCGGGGGAACAGATACGCAGTATTTT
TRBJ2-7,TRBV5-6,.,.,CASSLMGQGTVYEQYF,TGTGCCAGCAGCTTGATGGGGCAGGGCACCGTTTACGAGCAGTACTTC
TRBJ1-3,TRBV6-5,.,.,CASSYSGLTSGNTIYF,TGTGCCAGCAGTTACTCGGGACTGACCTCTGGAAACACCATATATTTT
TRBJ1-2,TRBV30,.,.,CAWSQQGAGAGYTF,TGTGCCTGGAGCCAACAAGGGGCAGGGGCCGGCTACACCTTC
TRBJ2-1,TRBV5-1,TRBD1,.,CASSLGQGNGEQFF,TGCGCCAGCAGCTTGGGACAGGGGAACGGTGAGCAGTTCTTC
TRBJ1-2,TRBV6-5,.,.,CASSYQGKNYGYTF,TGTGCCAGCAGTTACCAGGGGAAGAACTATGGCTACACCTTC
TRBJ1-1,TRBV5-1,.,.,CASSLDRANTEAFF,TGCGCCAGCAGCTTGGACAGGGCGAACACTGAAGCTTTCTTT
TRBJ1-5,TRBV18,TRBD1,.,CASSPDRVTNQPQHF,TGTGCCAGCTCACCAGACAGGGTGACCAATCAGCCCCAGCATTTT
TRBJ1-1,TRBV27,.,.,CASSFGGPNTEAFF,TGTGCCAGCAGTTTCGGCGGCCCGAACACTGAAGCTTTCTTT
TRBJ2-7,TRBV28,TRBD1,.,CASRGPGQGYEQYF,TGTGCCAGCAGGGGTCCGGGACAGGGCTACGAGCAGTACTTC
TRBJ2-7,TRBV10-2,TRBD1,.,CASSGTGRPGTYEQYF,TGCGCCAGCAGCGGGACAGGCCGCCCGGGGACCTACGAGCAGTACTTC
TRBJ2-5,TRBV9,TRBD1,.,CASSVAQGPQETQYF,TGTGCCAGCAGCGTCGCACAGGGGCCCCAAGAGACCCAGTACTTC
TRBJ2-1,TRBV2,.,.,CATEAPPSSYNEQFF,TGTGCCACCGAGGCCCCCCCGAGCTCCTACAATGAGCAGTTCTTC
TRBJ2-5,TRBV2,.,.,CASQQERLKETQYF,TGTGCCTCCCAGCAAGAACGACTAAAAGAGACCCAGTACTTC
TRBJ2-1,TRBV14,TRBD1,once,CASSRDRVYNEQFF,TGTGCCAGCAGCCGGGACAGGGTCTACAATGAGCAGTTCTTC
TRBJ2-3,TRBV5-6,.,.,CASSTPGDTDTQYF,TGTGCCAGCAGCACCCCAGGGGACACAGATACGCAGTATTTT
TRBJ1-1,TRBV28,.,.,CASTPGDGAAFF,TGTGCCAGCACCCCAGGGGATGGTGCGGCTTTCTTT
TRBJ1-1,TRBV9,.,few,CASSVPSSTSTEAFF,TGTGCCAGCAGCGTACCCTCCTCAACGAGTACTGAAGCTTTCTTT
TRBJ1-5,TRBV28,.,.,CASSLGGNAPQHF,TGTGCCAGCAGTTTAGGGGGGAATGCGCCCCAGCATTTT
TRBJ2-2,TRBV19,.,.,CASRVTGTGELFF,TGTGCCAGTAGGGTTACGGGCACCGGGGAGCTGTTTTTT
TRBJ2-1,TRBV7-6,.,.,CASSSPVSYNEQFF,TGTGCCAGCAGCTCCCCCGTCTCCTACAATGAGCAGTTCTTC